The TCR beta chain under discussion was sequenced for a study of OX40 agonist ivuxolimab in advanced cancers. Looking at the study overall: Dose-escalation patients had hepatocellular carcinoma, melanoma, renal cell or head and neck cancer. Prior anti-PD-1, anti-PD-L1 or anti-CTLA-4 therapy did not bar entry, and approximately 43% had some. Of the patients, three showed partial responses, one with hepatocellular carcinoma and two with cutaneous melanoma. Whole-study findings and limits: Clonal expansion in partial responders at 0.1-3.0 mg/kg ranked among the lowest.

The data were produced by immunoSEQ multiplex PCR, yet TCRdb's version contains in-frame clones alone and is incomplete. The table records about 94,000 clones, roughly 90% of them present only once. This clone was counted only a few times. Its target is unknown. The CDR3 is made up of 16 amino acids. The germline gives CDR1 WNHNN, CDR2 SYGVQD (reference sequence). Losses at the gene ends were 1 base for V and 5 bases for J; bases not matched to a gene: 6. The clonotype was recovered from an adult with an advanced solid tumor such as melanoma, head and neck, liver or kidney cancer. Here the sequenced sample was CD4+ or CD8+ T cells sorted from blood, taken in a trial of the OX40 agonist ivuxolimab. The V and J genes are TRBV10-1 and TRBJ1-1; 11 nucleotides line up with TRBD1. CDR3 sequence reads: CASSEYPGQGATEAFF. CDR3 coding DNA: TGCGCCAGCAGTGAGTACCCCGGACAGGGGGCTACTGAAGCTTTCTTT.